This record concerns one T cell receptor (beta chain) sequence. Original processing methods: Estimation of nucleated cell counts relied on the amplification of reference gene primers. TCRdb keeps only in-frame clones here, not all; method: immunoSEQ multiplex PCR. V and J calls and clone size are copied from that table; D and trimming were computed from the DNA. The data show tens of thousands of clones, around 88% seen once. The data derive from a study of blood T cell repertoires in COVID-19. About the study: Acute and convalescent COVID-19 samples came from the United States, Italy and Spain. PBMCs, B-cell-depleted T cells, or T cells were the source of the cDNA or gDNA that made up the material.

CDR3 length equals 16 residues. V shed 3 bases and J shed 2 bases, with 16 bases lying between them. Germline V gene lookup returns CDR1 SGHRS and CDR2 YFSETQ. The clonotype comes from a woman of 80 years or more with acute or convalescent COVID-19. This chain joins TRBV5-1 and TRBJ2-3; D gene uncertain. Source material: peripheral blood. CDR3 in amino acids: CASSSPTSQTTDTQYF. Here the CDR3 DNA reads TGCGCCAGCAGCTCCCCGACAAGCCAAACCACAGATACGCAGTATTTT.